The rows below give T cell receptor beta chains drawn from one sample of a study of cytomegalovirus exposure and HLA in healthy donors. Generated by immunoSEQ multiplex PCR, the TCRdb table keeps only in-frame clones and is missing some. The sample lists tens of thousands of clones, roughly 76% occurring once. Source material: PBMCs. These TCRs come from a woman under 40 in good health and CMV-seronegative. Each CDR3 is given with its conserved first and last residue.

j_gene: TRBJ1-4; v_gene: TRBV7-3; CDR3aa: CASSSEPGQINEKLFF
j_gene: TRBJ1-4; v_gene: TRBV4-2; CDR3aa: CASSHGTKNEKLFF
j_gene: TRBJ1-1; v_gene: TRBV5-4; CDR3aa: CASSRPQGNTEAFF
j_gene: TRBJ2-7; v_gene: TRBV28; CDR3aa: CASSLGQALPREQYF
j_gene: TRBJ2-1; v_gene: TRBV10-2; CDR3aa: CASSPGLAGPYNEQFF
j_gene: TRBJ1-1; v_gene: TRBV19; CDR3aa: CASTETENTEAFF
j_gene: TRBJ1-3; v_gene: TRBV10-3; CDR3aa: CAISERTGSGNTIYF
j_gene: TRBJ2-2; v_gene: TRBV7-2; CDR3aa: CASSTTGSPGELFF
j_gene: -; v_gene: TRBV18; CDR3aa: CASSPTIIAGGLYEQYF
j_gene: TRBJ2-7; v_gene: TRBV4-1; CDR3aa: CASSQDIGTGSYEQYF
j_gene: TRBJ2-4; v_gene: TRBV7-3; CDR3aa: CASSFSIGENIQYF
j_gene: TRBJ2-7; v_gene: TRBV6-5; CDR3aa: CASSPGTVNYEQYF
j_gene: TRBJ2-1; v_gene: TRBV30; CDR3aa: CAWSRNNEQFF
j_gene: TRBJ2-2; v_gene: TRBV18; CDR3aa: CASSPPGTGLTTGELFF
j_gene: TRBJ2-4; v_gene: TRBV7-9; CDR3aa: CASSAPPRLAGIAKNIQYF
j_gene: TRBJ2-1; v_gene: TRBV5-8; CDR3aa: CASSLGLAGGGYNEQFF
j_gene: TRBJ2-7; v_gene: TRBV5-1; CDR3aa: CASSLVLVRGLGEQYF
j_gene: TRBJ2-2; v_gene: TRBV13; CDR3aa: CASSLGGIRGTGELFF
j_gene: TRBJ2-7; v_gene: TRBV10-3; CDR3aa: CAISESWETNYEQYF
j_gene: TRBJ2-1; v_gene: TRBV19; CDR3aa: CASSIDQTVRRGYNEQFF
j_gene: TRBJ1-2; v_gene: TRBV4-3; CDR3aa: CASSHQAYGYTF
j_gene: TRBJ2-7; v_gene: TRBV29-1; CDR3aa: CSVDRLAGGLKQYF
j_gene: TRBJ2-7; v_gene: TRBV12-5; CDR3aa: CASGFSDRDYEQYF
j_gene: TRBJ2-3; v_gene: TRBV14; CDR3aa: CASSLVAGGPMDTQYF
j_gene: TRBJ2-5; v_gene: TRBV14; CDR3aa: CASSPGASKETQYF
j_gene: TRBJ2-1; v_gene: TRBV7-2; CDR3aa: CASSLLTSGRSVSYNEQFF
j_gene: TRBJ2-7; v_gene: TRBV29-1; CDR3aa: CSGGQGAGYEQYF